This is a list of T cell receptor beta chains from one sample in a study of beta chain features in type 1 diabetes. Assay: immunoSEQ multiplex PCR; the TCRdb copy retains only in-frame clones and omits some. Found here are almost 350,000 clones, around 9% of them singletons; the top ten hold 0.95% to 1.1%. Sequencing was carried out using central memory CD4+ T cells from blood. Every receptor here comes from a man younger than 45 with type 1 diabetes. Each CDR3 is given with its conserved first and last residue. Each record gives: J gene, D gene, clone size, V gene, CDR3 protein, CDR3 DNA. A D gene is named only where the DNA matches it firmly. Not every row has a clone size; where given, it reads once, few, many or a size class.

TRBJ1-2,NA,few,TRBV5-4,CASSLGSDPLRGYTF,TGTGCCAGCAGCCTGGGATCCGACCCTCTGCGGGGCTACACCTTC
TRBJ2-1,TRBD1,NA,TRBV2,CASRAPGQGASGEQFF,TGTGCCAGCAGAGCTCCGGGACAGGGGGCATCAGGTGAGCAGTTCTTC
TRBJ2-3,NA,NA,TRBV7-2,CASSPGTHPTTDTQYF,TGTGCCAGCAGCCCCGGGACTCATCCTACCACAGATACGCAGTATTTT
TRBJ2-1,TRBD2,NA,TRBV2,CASRSGGSNEQFF,TGTGCCAGCAGGAGCGGGGGTAGTAATGAGCAGTTCTTC
TRBJ2-6,NA,NA,TRBV11-2,CASSLSRQFGANVLTF,TGTGCCAGCAGCTTAAGCCGACAGTTTGGGGCCAACGTCCTGACTTTC
TRBJ1-1,TRBD1,NA,TRBV6-1,CASSEVGQGFTEAFF,TGTGCCAGCAGTGAAGTGGGACAGGGATTCACTGAAGCTTTCTTT
TRBJ1-5,NA,few,TRBV7-9,CASSLYLGGDQPQHF,TGTGCCAGCAGCTTATACCTTGGAGGGGACCAGCCCCAGCATTTT
TRBJ2-1,NA,NA,TRBV11-2,CASSLTSYNEQFF,TGTGCCAGCAGCTTAACTAGCTACAATGAGCAGTTCTTC
TRBJ2-2,NA,NA,TRBV5-1,CASSTDTNTGELFF,TGCGCCAGCAGCACGGACACCAACACCGGGGAGCTGTTTTTT
TRBJ2-2,NA,NA,TRBV11-2,CASSLLWNTGELFF,TGTGCCAGCAGCTTATTATGGAACACCGGGGAGCTGTTTTTT
TRBJ2-3,NA,NA,TRBV4-3,CASSQNSRGVGTDTQYF,TGCGCCAGCAGCCAAAATTCTAGGGGAGTAGGCACAGATACGCAGTATTTT
TRBJ2-1,NA,NA,TRBV27,CASSPSGLFYNEQFF,TGTGCCAGCAGTCCCTCTGGACTATTCTACAATGAGCAGTTCTTC
TRBJ1-5,NA,NA,TRBV7-2,CASSLREGGQPQHF,TGTGCCAGCAGCTTAAGGGAAGGGGGTCAGCCCCAGCATTTT
TRBJ2-7,TRBD2,NA,TRBV7-2,CASSPTQRGAADPFEQYF,TGTGCCAGCAGCCCTACTCAGCGGGGGGCCGCAGATCCCTTCGAGCAGTACTTC
TRBJ2-7,NA,few,TRBV5-1,CASSPGDGQKVYEQYF,TGCGCCAGCAGCCCTGGAGATGGACAGAAAGTCTACGAGCAGTACTTC
TRBJ2-7,NA,NA,TRBV7-2,CASSLGVSYEQYF,TGTGCCAGCAGCTTAGGGGTCTCCTACGAGCAGTACTTC
TRBJ1-1,NA,NA,TRBV2,CASSEVGIYTEAFF,TGTGCCAGCAGTGAAGTGGGGATATACACTGAAGCTTTCTTT